Listed below are T cell receptor beta chains from one sample, sequenced in a study of response to subunit inactivated influenza vaccine. One entry per CDR3 protein, called by TCRdb with MiXCR from the RT-PCR reads. Of about half a million distinct CDR3 sequences listed, approximately 11% are singletons. Sample: PBMCs from blood, taken around seven weeks after vaccination. The receptors derive from a man aged 50-59 years who received an inactivated influenza vaccine. Both conserved end residues are part of each CDR3. D genes are given only for firm matches. Size tells how often a clone was seen (once, few, many) or the class of an expanded clone, and some rows leave it out.

abundance: NA; d_gene: NA; v_gene: TRBV4-1; j_gene: TRBJ2-7; CDR3nt: TGCGCCAGCAGCCAAGGGCTGAGACAGGCCCTATCCTACGAGCAGTACTTC; CDR3aa: CASSQGLRQALSYEQYF
abundance: many; d_gene: TRBD2; v_gene: TRBV7-9; j_gene: TRBJ2-3; CDR3nt: TGTGCCAGCAGCTTTGACGGGGGGAACGCAGATACGCAGTATTTT; CDR3aa: CASSFDGGNADTQYF
abundance: many; d_gene: NA; v_gene: TRBV7-2; j_gene: TRBJ2-1; CDR3nt: TGTGCCAGCAGCTGGAATTTGGGGAATGAGCAGTTCTTC; CDR3aa: CASSWNLGNEQFF
abundance: few; d_gene: NA; v_gene: TRBV20-1; j_gene: TRBJ2-7; CDR3nt: TGCAGTGCTAGATCTTCGACACGGTGGGACGAGCAGTACTTC; CDR3aa: CSARSSTRWDEQYF
abundance: many; d_gene: NA; v_gene: TRBV24-1; j_gene: TRBJ2-3; CDR3nt: TGTGCCACCAGTGAGCGGCCGGGGACACCCTTCACAGATACGCAGTATTTT; CDR3aa: CATSERPGTPFTDTQYF
abundance: NA; d_gene: NA; v_gene: TRBV28; j_gene: TRBJ1-2; CDR3nt: TGTGCCAGCAGTTTATCACGCGGGGGGTACTATGGCTACACCTTC; CDR3aa: CASSLSRGGYYGYTF
abundance: few; d_gene: TRBD1; v_gene: TRBV29-1; j_gene: TRBJ1-2; CDR3nt: TGCAGCGTTGAGGGGGTTCTTAGGGACAGGGGGCGATACTCCTATGGCTACACCTTC; CDR3aa: CSVEGVLRDRGRYSYGYTF
abundance: NA; d_gene: TRBD2; v_gene: TRBV7-2; j_gene: TRBJ2-7; CDR3nt: TGTGCCAGCAGGGAGAGCGGGAGGGCCTCCTACGAGCAGTACTTC; CDR3aa: CASRESGRASYEQYF
abundance: many; d_gene: TRBD2; v_gene: TRBV7-2; j_gene: TRBJ2-7; CDR3nt: TGTGCCAGCAGCTCCCTAGCGGGAGCAGGCTACGAGCAGTACTTC; CDR3aa: CASSSLAGAGYEQYF
abundance: few; d_gene: TRBD1; v_gene: TRBV5-1; j_gene: TRBJ2-2; CDR3nt: TGCGCCAGCAGCCTTCGGACAGGGGCCCTCGGCGGGGAGCTGTTTTTT; CDR3aa: CASSLRTGALGGELFF
abundance: NA; d_gene: NA; v_gene: TRBV5-1; j_gene: TRBJ2-1; CDR3nt: TGCGCCAGCAGCTTGGACTCAGGAGGGTTCAATGAGCAGTTCTTC; CDR3aa: CASSLDSGGFNEQFF
abundance: NA; d_gene: NA; v_gene: TRBV4-3; j_gene: TRBJ2-7; CDR3nt: TGCGCCAGCAGCCAAATGGCCGGAGCCTACGAGCAGTACTTC; CDR3aa: CASSQMAGAYEQYF
abundance: many; d_gene: NA; v_gene: TRBV27; j_gene: TRBJ2-1; CDR3nt: TGTGCCAGCAGTTTATTGGTAGGTGAAGCCTACAATGAGCAGTTCTTC; CDR3aa: CASSLLVGEAYNEQFF
abundance: NA; d_gene: NA; v_gene: TRBV7-6; j_gene: TRBJ2-1; CDR3nt: TGTGCCAGCAGCTTATTTGGGGTTGGCTACAATGAGCAGTTCTTC; CDR3aa: CASSLFGVGYNEQFF
abundance: many; d_gene: TRBD2; v_gene: TRBV18; j_gene: TRBJ2-7; CDR3nt: TGTGCCAGCTCACCACCGAACGCGGGGGAGGGCTACGAGCAGTACTTC; CDR3aa: CASSPPNAGEGYEQYF
abundance: once; d_gene: NA; v_gene: TRBV12-3/TRBV12-4; j_gene: TRBJ2-1; CDR3nt: TGTGCCAGCAGCCCTGGGTTTGGGGCAGGGCAGGGCAATGAGCAGTTCTTC; CDR3aa: CASSPGFGAGQGNEQFF
abundance: many; d_gene: NA; v_gene: TRBV20-1; j_gene: TRBJ1-2; CDR3nt: TGCAGTGCTAAACCCCTCGCCGGCTACACCTTC; CDR3aa: CSAKPLAGYTF
abundance: NA; d_gene: NA; v_gene: TRBV20-1; j_gene: TRBJ1-5; CDR3nt: TGCTGCGCTAGGCCGGCAGGGCTGTTGAGCAATCAGCCCCAGCATTTT; CDR3aa: CCARPAGLLSNQPQHF
abundance: few; d_gene: TRBD2; v_gene: TRBV20-1; j_gene: TRBJ2-5; CDR3nt: TGCAGTGCTAGGAGTCTAGCGGGCCTCCAAGAGACCCAGTACTTC; CDR3aa: CSARSLAGLQETQYF
abundance: NA; d_gene: NA; v_gene: TRBV6-2/TRBV6-3; j_gene: TRBJ1-1; CDR3nt: TGTGCCAGCAGAAATGGGGTTGGCCCTTACGGGACTGAAGCTTTCTTT; CDR3aa: CASRNGVGPYGTEAFF
abundance: many; d_gene: NA; v_gene: TRBV12-3/TRBV12-4; j_gene: TRBJ2-7; CDR3nt: TGTGCCAGCACAATCCACGCAGGGACCTACGAGCAGTACTTC; CDR3aa: CASTIHAGTYEQYF
abundance: many; d_gene: NA; v_gene: TRBV5-1; j_gene: TRBJ2-7; CDR3nt: TGCGCCAGCAGTGACAGGTCGAGCTCCTACGAGCAGTACTTC; CDR3aa: CASSDRSSSYEQYF
abundance: NA; d_gene: TRBD1; v_gene: TRBV6-5; j_gene: TRBJ2-1; CDR3nt: TGTGCCAGCAGTTTCCGACAGGGGGGCAATGAGCAGTTCTTC; CDR3aa: CASSFRQGGNEQFF
abundance: few; d_gene: NA; v_gene: TRBV2; j_gene: TRBJ2-7; CDR3nt: TGTGCCAGCAGTGTCGTAGCAGGGACCGCCTACGAGCAGTACTTC; CDR3aa: CASSVVAGTAYEQYF
abundance: few; d_gene: TRBD2; v_gene: TRBV7-8; j_gene: TRBJ2-3; CDR3nt: TGTGCCAGCGGTAGCGGACTAGCGGGGAATCGTGGCACAGATACGCAGTATTTT; CDR3aa: CASGSGLAGNRGTDTQYF
abundance: NA; d_gene: TRBD2; v_gene: TRBV15; j_gene: TRBJ2-3; CDR3nt: TGTGCCACCAGCCTGGGGGGGGGTAGCACAGATACGCAGTATTTT; CDR3aa: CATSLGGGSTDTQYF
abundance: NA; d_gene: TRBD1; v_gene: TRBV7-2; j_gene: TRBJ2-1; CDR3nt: TGTGCCAGCAGCGCTGACAGGGGCTCCTACAATGAGCAGTTCTTC; CDR3aa: CASSADRGSYNEQFF
abundance: NA; d_gene: NA; v_gene: TRBV24-1; j_gene: TRBJ2-2; CDR3nt: TGTGCCACCAGTTTCTCCCCCGGGGAGCTGTTTTTT; CDR3aa: CATSFSPGELFF
abundance: many; d_gene: TRBD2; v_gene: TRBV10-3; j_gene: TRBJ2-7; CDR3nt: TGTGCCACCCGGACTAGCGGGAGCTACGAGCAGTACTTC; CDR3aa: CATRTSGSYEQYF
abundance: few; d_gene: TRBD1; v_gene: TRBV5-1; j_gene: TRBJ2-7; CDR3nt: TGCGCCAGCAGCTGGGACGGACAGGGGCTCGACGAGCAGTACTTC; CDR3aa: CASSWDGQGLDEQYF
abundance: few; d_gene: NA; v_gene: TRBV7-2; j_gene: TRBJ1-2; CDR3nt: TGTGCCAGCAGCTCAGGACCAGGAAACTATGGCTACACCTTC; CDR3aa: CASSSGPGNYGYTF
abundance: NA; d_gene: TRBD1; v_gene: TRBV5-1; j_gene: TRBJ2-7; CDR3nt: TGCGCCAGCAGCATCGGACAGGGCGCCTCCTACGAGCAGTACTTC; CDR3aa: CASSIGQGASYEQYF
abundance: NA; d_gene: NA; v_gene: TRBV5-5; j_gene: TRBJ2-1; CDR3nt: TGTGCCAGCAGCTACCCGGGACTTAATGAGCAGTTCTTC; CDR3aa: CASSYPGLNEQFF
abundance: few; d_gene: TRBD1; v_gene: TRBV7-9; j_gene: TRBJ2-5; CDR3nt: TGTGCCAGCAGCTTAGATATGGCCAGGGGGAATCAAGAGACCCAGTACTTC; CDR3aa: CASSLDMARGNQETQYF
abundance: few; d_gene: NA; v_gene: TRBV28; j_gene: TRBJ2-7; CDR3nt: TGTGCCAGCAGTCCTTTCTCTAGCTCCTACGAGCAGTACTTC; CDR3aa: CASSPFSSSYEQYF
abundance: few; d_gene: TRBD2; v_gene: TRBV2; j_gene: TRBJ2-1; CDR3nt: TGTGCCAGCGGACCGGGACTAGCTTATGGCAATGAGCAGTTCTTC; CDR3aa: CASGPGLAYGNEQFF
abundance: NA; d_gene: TRBD1; v_gene: TRBV6-1; j_gene: TRBJ2-5; CDR3nt: TGTGCCAGCAGTGAGGACAGGGTTCAAGAGACCCAGTACTTC; CDR3aa: CASSEDRVQETQYF
abundance: many; d_gene: NA; v_gene: TRBV7-8; j_gene: TRBJ2-2; CDR3nt: TGTGCCAGCAGCTCAGGGTGGGGATACGCTACGAACACCGGGGAGCTGTTTTTT; CDR3aa: CASSSGWGYATNTGELFF
abundance: many; d_gene: NA; v_gene: TRBV7-8; j_gene: TRBJ2-7; CDR3nt: TGTGCCAGCAGCACGGGACCGGCTAACTACGAGCAGTACTTC; CDR3aa: CASSTGPANYEQYF
abundance: NA; d_gene: TRBD1; v_gene: TRBV20-1; j_gene: TRBJ1-5; CDR3nt: TGCAGTGCTGGTCGACAGGGGAATCAGCCCCAGCATTTT; CDR3aa: CSAGRQGNQPQHF
abundance: NA; d_gene: NA; v_gene: TRBV7-2; j_gene: TRBJ2-3; CDR3nt: TGTGCCAGCAGCTTAGGGCGGACTAGCACAGATACGCAGTATTTT; CDR3aa: CASSLGRTSTDTQYF
abundance: once; d_gene: NA; v_gene: TRBV29-1; j_gene: TRBJ2-3; CDR3nt: TGCAGCGTTGAAATTGATTTCCGTCGGACAGATACGCAGTATTTT; CDR3aa: CSVEIDFRRTDTQYF
abundance: few; d_gene: NA; v_gene: TRBV5-1; j_gene: TRBJ2-1; CDR3nt: TGCGCCAGCAGCTTGGGGGAAATATTGCAACCGGGGAATGAGCAGTTCTTC; CDR3aa: CASSLGEILQPGNEQFF
abundance: NA; d_gene: TRBD1; v_gene: TRBV5-1; j_gene: TRBJ2-7; CDR3nt: TGCGCCAGCAGACATCGACAGGGTCTCAACGAGCAGTACTTC; CDR3aa: CASRHRQGLNEQYF
abundance: few; d_gene: NA; v_gene: TRBV12-3/TRBV12-4; j_gene: TRBJ2-4; CDR3nt: TGTGCCAGCAGTTTACACGGGGGGCTAGCCAAAAACATTCAGTACTTC; CDR3aa: CASSLHGGLAKNIQYF
abundance: few; d_gene: NA; v_gene: TRBV28; j_gene: TRBJ2-1; CDR3nt: TGTGCCAGCAGTCAACAGGGGAGGGGGCCTACAGGCAATGAGCAGTTCTTC; CDR3aa: CASSQQGRGPTGNEQFF
abundance: NA; d_gene: TRBD2; v_gene: TRBV24-1; j_gene: TRBJ2-2; CDR3nt: TGTGCCACCTCTACTAGCGGGAGATTCACCGGGGAGCTGTTTTTT; CDR3aa: CATSTSGRFTGELFF
abundance: few; d_gene: NA; v_gene: TRBV7-8; j_gene: TRBJ2-4; CDR3nt: TGTGCCAGCAGCTTAGTTGGGCCGACTAGACAGAGAAACATTCAGTACTTC; CDR3aa: CASSLVGPTRQRNIQYF
abundance: NA; d_gene: TRBD1; v_gene: TRBV7-2; j_gene: TRBJ2-7; CDR3nt: TGTGCCAGCAGCTTTACAGGGGGCCCGTACTACGAGCAGTACTTC; CDR3aa: CASSFTGGPYYEQYF
abundance: few; d_gene: NA; v_gene: TRBV11-1; j_gene: TRBJ2-1; CDR3nt: TGTGCCAGCAGCTTTCAATCCTACAATGAGCAGTTCTTC; CDR3aa: CASSFQSYNEQFF
abundance: once; d_gene: NA; v_gene: TRBV18; j_gene: TRBJ2-6; CDR3nt: TGTGCCAGCTCACCACCGGGGGGGGCCAACGTCCTGACTTTC; CDR3aa: CASSPPGGANVLTF
abundance: NA; d_gene: TRBD1; v_gene: TRBV6-1; j_gene: TRBJ2-7; CDR3nt: TGTGCCAGCAGTACTGTCGGACAGGTCAGCTCCTACGAGCAGTACTTC; CDR3aa: CASSTVGQVSSYEQYF
abundance: many; d_gene: NA; v_gene: TRBV15; j_gene: TRBJ1-2; CDR3nt: TGTGCCACCGAGGAGGGTCCGGGGGGCTACACCTTC; CDR3aa: CATEEGPGGYTF
abundance: NA; d_gene: TRBD1; v_gene: TRBV6-2/TRBV6-3; j_gene: TRBJ2-3; CDR3nt: TGTGCCAGTTGGGACAGGGGGCCCACAGATACGCAGTATTTT; CDR3aa: CASWDRGPTDTQYF
abundance: NA; d_gene: NA; v_gene: TRBV9; j_gene: TRBJ2-2; CDR3nt: TGTGCCAGCAGCGATCGGGGCCGGCCAACGAACACCGGGGAGCTGTTTTTT; CDR3aa: CASSDRGRPTNTGELFF
abundance: many; d_gene: NA; v_gene: TRBV7-9; j_gene: TRBJ2-2; CDR3nt: TGTGCCAGCAGAGGTGGAACGAACACCGGGGAGCTGTTTTTT; CDR3aa: CASRGGTNTGELFF
abundance: many; d_gene: NA; v_gene: TRBV5-6; j_gene: TRBJ2-3; CDR3nt: TGTGCCAGCAGGAAGGGCGGGAACACAGATACGCAGTATTTT; CDR3aa: CASRKGGNTDTQYF
abundance: many; d_gene: NA; v_gene: TRBV12-3/TRBV12-4; j_gene: TRBJ2-7; CDR3nt: TGTGCCAGCAGTGCGGACGGTCCCTACGAGCAGTACTTC; CDR3aa: CASSADGPYEQYF